This T cell receptor beta chain emerged from a study of human T cells and chemical hapten exposure. Study information: In the sensitization step, 2% DPC was placed on roughly 2 cm by roughly 2 cm of upper inner arm skin. Women made up most patients, who had alopecia areata, totalis or universalis.

The study, taken as a whole, reports: Expanded TCR sets contained significantly more large CDR3 similarity clusters than controls.

At least ten counts were recorded for this clonotype. As yet, its antigen is unknown. Time point given: patch test 2, 6 weeks after DPC sensitization. As to treatment: therapeutic diphenylcyclopropenone sensitization with weekly scalp DPC. Extraction yielded total RNA from whole blood (unfractionated). TCRdb called the RACE reads again in MiXCR, with one record for every CDR3 protein. The top ten hold around 5.6% of the sample, which has a few hundred thousand distinct CDR3 sequences, about 6% seen once. The clonotype comes from a woman aged 18-29 years with alopecia areata. Some clones in this sample may be carry-over from other donors' samples. Source: whole blood, taken in connection with sensitization to the hapten diphenylcyclopropenone (DPC).

The CDR3 reads CASSFSPNYGYTF. The DNA of the CDR3 is TGTGCCAGCAGCTTCTCCCCAAACTATGGCTACACCTTC. The V call is TRBV5-4, the J call TRBJ1-2; D remains unclear. Trimming removed 2 bases from V and 2 bases from J, with 7 bases in between. This CDR3 is built from 13 residues. The germline V gene has CDR1 SGHNT and CDR2 YYREEE (reference sequence).